A selection of T cell receptor beta chains follows, all from one sample in a study of Ad26.COV2.S vaccination and SARS-CoV-2 variants. TCRdb's table, derived via immunoSEQ multiplex PCR, lists solely in-frame clones and lacks some. The sample holds 200,000 to 300,000 clones, roughly 90% seen once. The specimen was peripheral blood, collected in a trial of Ad26.COV2.S vaccine versus placebo. The source of these receptors is a person aged 18-65 years who received the Ad26.COV2.S COVID-19 vaccine or a placebo. CDR3s include the opening cysteine and the closing phenylalanine or tryptophan. A D gene is named only where the DNA matches it firmly. The size entry is marked missing in some rows and otherwise reads once, few, many or a size class.

CDR3,DNA,J,V,D,size
CAWSAIAGTDTQYF,TGTGCCTGGAGTGCTATAGCGGGAACAGATACGCAGTATTTT,TRBJ2-3,TRBV30,TRBD2,NA
CASSLAGTADYEQYF,TGTGCCAGCAGCTTAGCCGGGACAGCTGACTACGAGCAGTACTTC,TRBJ2-7,TRBV7-2,TRBD1,NA
CASSRPTGGAEEQYF,TGTGCCAGCAGTCGACCAACAGGGGGCGCGGAAGAGCAGTACTTC,TRBJ2-7,TRBV28,TRBD1,NA
CASSPPGWGTSSYEQYF,TGTGCCAGCTCACCACCGGGATGGGGGACGAGCTCCTACGAGCAGTACTTC,TRBJ2-7,TRBV18,NA,NA
CASSSLGQFNSPLHF,TGTGCCAGCAGTTCCCTTGGACAGTTTAATTCACCCCTCCACTTT,TRBJ1-6,TRBV6-5,NA,once
CASSSRPRSDTQYF,TGTGCCAGCAGCTCCCGCCCCAGGTCAGATACGCAGTATTTT,TRBJ2-3,TRBV13,NA,NA
CASSYLDREGYEQYF,TGTGCCAGCAGTTACCTGGACAGGGAGGGCTACGAGCAGTACTTC,TRBJ2-7,TRBV28,NA,NA
CSVEETGFGEQYF,TGCAGCGTTGAAGAAACGGGGTTCGGCGAGCAGTACTTC,TRBJ2-7,TRBV29-1,NA,NA
CASSPGARGNEQFF,TGTGCCAGCAGCCCGGGGGCTAGGGGAAATGAGCAGTTCTTC,TRBJ2-1,TRBV7-3,NA,few
CASSFTEGRSYEQYF,TGTGCCAGCAGTTTTACGGAGGGCCGATCCTACGAGCAGTACTTC,TRBJ2-7,TRBV28,NA,NA
CASRTTPSTDTQYF,TGTGCCAGCAGAACCACGCCTAGCACAGATACGCAGTATTTT,TRBJ2-3,TRBV28,NA,NA
CASSLEFGRAAYEQYF,TGTGCCAGCAGCTTGGAATTCGGGAGGGCAGCCTACGAGCAGTACTTC,TRBJ2-7,TRBV5-4,TRBD2,NA
CASSQDRGRMYEQYF,TGTGCCAGCAGCCAAGATCGCGGGAGGATGTACGAGCAGTACTTC,TRBJ2-7,TRBV14,TRBD2,NA
CAWAVGGGSTDTQYF,TGTGCCTGGGCCGTCGGGGGTGGGAGCACAGATACGCAGTATTTT,TRBJ2-3,TRBV30,NA,NA
CARSLAGGRGNSPLHF,TGTGCCAGAAGCTTGGCTGGGGGCCGGGGTAATTCACCCCTCCACTTT,TRBJ1-6,TRBV5-3,NA,NA
CASSKGRPWGYGYTF,TGTGCCAGCAGCAAAGGGAGACCCTGGGGCTATGGCTACACCTTC,TRBJ1-2,TRBV21-1,NA,NA
CASSPKDRINKNEQFF,TGTGCCAGCAGCCCTAAGGACAGGATAAACAAAAATGAGCAGTTCTTC,TRBJ2-1,TRBV7-2,TRBD1,NA
CASSLGGGGYEQYF,TGTGCCAGCAGCTTAGGTGGTGGAGGCTACGAGCAGTACTTC,TRBJ2-7,TRBV7-8,NA,NA
CASSPGLSNTGELFF,TGTGCCAGCAGCCCGGGACTTTCGAACACCGGGGAGCTGTTTTTT,TRBJ2-2,TRBV7-9,NA,NA
CASSKGQGGHEQYF,TGTGCCAGCAGCAAGGGACAGGGGGGCCACGAGCAGTACTTC,TRBJ2-7,TRBV7-8,TRBD1,NA
CAILQGNSYEQYF,TGTGCCATACTACAGGGGAACTCCTACGAGCAGTACTTC,TRBJ2-7,TRBV2,TRBD1,NA
CASSFELAYEQFF,TGTGCCAGCAGTTTTGAACTAGCGTATGAGCAGTTCTTC,TRBJ2-1,TRBV12-3/TRBV12-4,TRBD2,NA
CASSENTNQPQHF,TGTGCCAGCAGTGAGAACACCAATCAGCCCCAGCATTTT,TRBJ1-5,TRBV6-4,NA,NA
CASSPAGGGNQPQHF,TGTGCCAGCAGCCCTGCAGGGGGGGGAAATCAGCCCCAGCATTTT,TRBJ1-5,TRBV6-6,TRBD1,NA
CASSVLAETGNEQFF,TGTGCCAGCAGCGTTTTAGCGGAAACAGGAAATGAGCAGTTCTTC,TRBJ2-1,TRBV9,NA,NA
CASSRLTPSSGNTIYF,TGTGCCAGCAGCCGATTGACACCGAGCTCTGGAAACACCATATATTTT,TRBJ1-3,TRBV3-1/TRBV3-2,NA,NA
CASSFVGGANYGYTF,TGTGCCAGCAGCTTCGTCGGGGGGGCTAACTATGGCTACACCTTC,TRBJ1-2,TRBV11-2,NA,NA
CASSSGTGSNQPQHF,TGCGCCAGCAGCTCCGGGACAGGGAGTAATCAGCCCCAGCATTTT,TRBJ1-5,TRBV5-1,TRBD1,NA